The rows below give T cell receptor beta chains drawn from one sample of a study of shared clonotypes between healthy human individuals. Sequencing was performed with immunoSEQ multiplex PCR; in TCRdb, only in-frame clones are kept and a portion is missing. Of some 800,000 clones listed, 92% are singletons. The sequencing input was naive CD8+ T cells sorted from blood. These receptors all come from a young man in good health. CDR3s include the opening cysteine and the closing phenylalanine or tryptophan. The D gene is left open where the match is weak.

D,J,V,CDR3,DNA
NA,TRBJ2-3,TRBV29-1,CSVEGRGDTQYF,TGCAGCGTTGAAGGCAGGGGAGATACGCAGTATTTT
NA,TRBJ2-7,TRBV27,CASSLQGTTFYEQYF,TGTGCCAGCAGTTTACAGGGGACGACCTTTTACGAGCAGTACTTC
TRBD1,TRBJ1-1,TRBV7-6,CASSLEGQGGPNTEAFF,TGTGCCAGCAGCTTAGAGGGACAGGGCGGACCGAACACTGAAGCTTTCTTT
NA,TRBJ1-5,TRBV4-1,CASSQVGTRPQHF,TGCGCCAGCAGCCAAGTTGGGACCCGGCCCCAGCATTTT
NA,TRBJ2-3,TRBV28,CASSPRDAAGLGDTQYF,TGTGCCAGCAGTCCTAGGGATGCAGCGGGTCTTGGGGATACGCAGTATTTT
TRBD2,TRBJ2-1,TRBV18,CASSLYGLAGDFGNEQFF,TGTGCCAGCTCACTTTATGGACTAGCGGGGGATTTCGGAAATGAGCAGTTCTTC
TRBD2,TRBJ2-3,TRBV28,CASSRGTSGRTDTQYF,TGTGCCAGCAGCCGGGGGACTAGCGGCCGCACAGATACGCAGTATTTT
NA,TRBJ2-7,TRBV9,CASSVGEAGEQYF,TGTGCCAGCAGCGTAGGCGAAGCTGGGGAGCAGTACTTC
NA,TRBJ2-7,TRBV29-1,CSVLSRATSYEQYF,TGCAGCGTCCTTTCCCGGGCGACTTCCTACGAGCAGTACTTC
NA,TRBJ2-1,TRBV21-1,CASSKESVAPTYNEQFF,TGTGCCAGCAGCAAAGAGTCGGTAGCGCCGACCTACAATGAGCAGTTCTTC
NA,TRBJ2-3,TRBV2,CASSVIGNGPDTQYF,TGTGCCAGCAGTGTTATCGGGAACGGGCCAGATACGCAGTATTTT
TRBD1,TRBJ1-1,TRBV29-1,CSVVSRRTGGELGTEAFF,TGCAGCGTTGTTTCAAGGAGGACAGGGGGCGAATTGGGCACTGAAGCTTTCTTT
NA,TRBJ2-7,TRBV7-8,CASTGEGHEQYF,TGTGCCAGCACAGGGGAGGGACACGAGCAGTACTTC
NA,TRBJ2-5,TRBV29-1,CSVEDFETQYF,TGCAGCGTTGAAGACTTCGAGACCCAGTACTTC
NA,TRBJ1-1,TRBV19,CASSIRFGDTEAFF,TGTGCCAGTAGTATTCGTTTTGGGGACACTGAAGCTTTCTTT
TRBD1,TRBJ2-7,TRBV9,CASSVGFDRVSYEQYF,TGTGCCAGCAGCGTGGGATTCGACAGGGTTTCTTACGAGCAGTACTTC
NA,TRBJ2-7,TRBV10-3,CAISESGAGPSYEQYF,TGTGCCATCAGTGAGTCGGGGGCGGGTCCTTCCTACGAGCAGTACTTC
NA,TRBJ2-1,TRBV7-9,CASSSSEQFF,TGTGCCAGCAGCTCTAGTGAGCAGTTCTTC
NA,TRBJ2-1,TRBV28,CASKEAQGGSYNEQFF,TGTGCCAGCAAGGAGGCCCAAGGTGGGTCCTACAATGAGCAGTTCTTC
NA,TRBJ2-2,TRBV27,CASSFRSDGTGELFF,TGTGCCAGCAGTTTTCGTAGCGACGGCACCGGGGAGCTGTTTTTT
NA,TRBJ1-1,TRBV7-3,CASSSNEGVNTEAFF,TGTGCCAGCAGCTCGAACGAGGGGGTGAACACTGAAGCTTTCTTT
TRBD2,TRBJ2-1,TRBV9,CASSVGPGEREGPYNEQFF,TGTGCCAGCAGCGTAGGACCAGGGGAGCGGGAGGGTCCCTACAATGAGCAGTTCTTC
TRBD1,TRBJ2-2,TRBV5-4,CASSFSVVRTGNTGELFF,TGTGCCAGCAGCTTTAGCGTTGTTCGGACAGGGAACACCGGGGAGCTGTTTTTT
NA,TRBJ2-3,TRBV6-4,CASSDLQPTDTQYF,TGTGCCAGCAGTGACCTCCAACCCACAGATACGCAGTATTTT
TRBD1,TRBJ2-3,TRBV6-4,CASSDTDRTDTQYF,TGTGCCAGCAGTGACACGGACAGGACAGATACGCAGTATTTT